Described below is a single TCR beta chain sequence and its context. The CDR3 has 14 residues. The germline CDR1 and CDR2 sequences are MNHNS and SASEGT. V was pared by 7 bases and J by 4 bases, with 3 bases of the junction left unmatched. The entry originates in a study of T cell changes during pregnancy in multiple sclerosis. Clones were read by immunoSEQ multiplex PCR, and TCRdb kept only the in-frame ones, dropping some. The profile shows just under 85,000 clones, roughly nine tenths of them singletons. The V call is TRBV6-1, the J call TRBJ2-1; 11 bases match TRBD2. This specimen consisted of peripheral blood, obtained in the first trimester of pregnancy. This sequence was found in a female donor with multiple sclerosis, enrolled in a pregnancy study. The CDR3 region is CASTRTSGYNEQFF. In DNA, the CDR3 is TGTGCCAGCACCAGGACTAGCGGGTACAATGAGCAGTTCTTC.